This TCR beta chain derives from a study of blood T cell repertoires in COVID-19. Original methodology: Cell counts per sample came from amplifying reference gene primers. TCRdb's copy holds only in-frame clones and misses some; the assay was immunoSEQ multiplex PCR. Clone size and the V and J calls come from that table; the DNA yielded D and trimming. The repertoire consists of more than 200,000 clones, with around 90% occurring once and the leading ten covering 1.5% to 2%. The CDR3 is 16 amino acids. The count of this clone is one. The sequence derives from a woman between 50 and 59 years old who had recovered from COVID-19. Source material: PBMCs or T cells enriched from blood (not recorded which). The chain links TRBV21-1 to TRBJ1-1. TRBV21-1 is a pseudogene segment. In DNA form, the CDR3 reads TGTGCCAGCAGCTTGAGGCCCCTCGGATTGAACACTGAAGCTTTCTTT. The encoded protein is CASSLRPLGLNTEAFF.